This record looks at one T cell receptor (beta chain) sequence and its context. This record comes from a study of radiation and T cells in renal cell carcinoma. Time point meaning: blood 4 weeks post-SBRT, at nephrectomy. Treatment meaning: 15 Gy SBRT to primary tumor, nephrectomy 4 weeks later. After SBRT, blood was collected at 2 and 4 weeks, plus baseline. TCRdb's table, derived via immunoSEQ multiplex PCR, lists solely in-frame clones and lacks some. The sample has about 77,000 clones, over 80% seen once. CDR3 length: 15 residues. The ends were cut back, 2 bases at V and 0 bases at J, with 10 bases in the middle. Germline V gene data show CDR1 as GTSNPN and CDR2 as SVGIG (reference sequence).

The sample consisted of blood, taken from a patient whose treatment included radiotherapy and nephrectomy. This chain links TRBV30 with TRBJ1-4; D remains ambiguous. This TCR derives from a woman aged 55-75 years with renal cell carcinoma. The CDR3 nucleotides are TGTGCCTGGAGTAACGGATTTGCAACTAATGAAAAACTGTTTTTT. This codes for CAWSNGFATNEKLFF.